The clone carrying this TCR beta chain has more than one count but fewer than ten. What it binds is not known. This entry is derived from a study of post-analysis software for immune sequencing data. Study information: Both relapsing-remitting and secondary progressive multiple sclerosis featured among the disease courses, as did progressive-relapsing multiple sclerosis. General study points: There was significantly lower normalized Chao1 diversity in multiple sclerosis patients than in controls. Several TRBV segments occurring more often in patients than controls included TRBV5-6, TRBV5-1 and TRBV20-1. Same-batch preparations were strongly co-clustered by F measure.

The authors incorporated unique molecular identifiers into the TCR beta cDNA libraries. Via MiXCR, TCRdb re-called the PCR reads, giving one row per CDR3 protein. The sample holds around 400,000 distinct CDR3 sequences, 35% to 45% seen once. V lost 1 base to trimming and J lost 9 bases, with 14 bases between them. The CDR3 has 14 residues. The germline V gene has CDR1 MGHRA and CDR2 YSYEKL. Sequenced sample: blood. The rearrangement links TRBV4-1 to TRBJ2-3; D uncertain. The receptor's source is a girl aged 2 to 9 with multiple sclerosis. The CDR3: CASSQAVLGSTQYF. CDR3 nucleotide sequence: TGCGCCAGCAGCCAAGCCGTGCTGGGTTCCACGCAGTATTTT.